This TCR beta chain was sequenced in a study of T-cell memory formation after mild COVID-19. This clonotype appeared many times. Its antigen is currently unknown. Broader study findings: Day 15 to 85 contractors were CD4/CD8 balanced; later expanders leaned CD4+.

Germline lookup yields CDR1 SGHTA and CDR2 FQGNSA. The CDR3 consists of 16 residues. V was trimmed by 3 bases and J by 2 bases, leaving 15 bases between them. TCRdb used MiXCR to reprocess the 5' RACE reads, holding one entry per CDR3 protein. The sample has hundreds of thousands of distinct CDR3 sequences, 24% seen once. The gene calls are TRBV7-2 and TRBJ2-3, with TRBD1 as a possible D gene (6 bases). The sequence was obtained from an adult woman who had mild COVID-19 (a few samples of this study predate the infection). Cell type and time point are not known. The sequenced material came from PBMCs or a T cell subset sorted from them (not recorded which). The CDR3 region has the DNA TGTGCCAGCAGCTTCATGGGGGCCCGGCCCACAGATACGCAGTATTTT. Its protein product is CASSFMGARPTDTQYF.